This T cell receptor (beta chain) is drawn from a study of siplizumab effects on memory and regulatory T cells. The CDR3 is 16 residues long. The V segment lost 5 bases and the J segment 4 bases; nucleotides outside the gene matches: 11. Germline-derived CDR1 and CDR2 are SEHNR and FQNEAQ (reference sequence). Assay used: immunoSEQ multiplex PCR; TCRdb lists only in-frame clones, some missing. Here the sample spans some 100,000 clones, roughly 93% being singletons. This clonotype was obtained from a human donor in good health. The chain has TRBV7-9 and TRBJ2-1, with TRBD2 matching 7 bases. Sequencing was performed on CD8+ T cells sorted from blood. In nucleotides, the CDR3 is TGTGCCAGCAGCCCCCCAACTGGGGGGGTGTACAATGAGCAGTTCTTC. This translates into CASSPPTGGVYNEQFF.